Below are 25 T cell receptor beta chains sequenced from a single sample in a study of blood T cell repertoires in COVID-19. The table came from immunoSEQ multiplex PCR; TCRdb's copy has only in-frame clones and leaves some out. The data hold about 310,000 clones, with roughly 84% observed a single time. The sequencing sample was made of peripheral blood. The receptors were sampled from a man aged 50 or older with active or convalescent COVID-19.

This clone was recorded a few times. CDR3 nucleotide sequence: TGCGCCAGCAGCTTAACAGGGGAAGAGACCCAGTACTTC. Its protein is CASSLTGEETQYF. The V gene is TRBV5-1, the J gene TRBJ2-5, with 7 bases that match TRBD1. This CDR3 has 13 amino acids. Germline CDR1 SGHRS, CDR2 YFSETQ. V trimming: 2 bases; J trimming: 3 bases; junction bases outside the gene matches: 1.

This clone was counted a few times. The CDR3 protein is CASSLRDRNSPLHF. The CDR3 region has the DNA TGTGCCAGCAGCCTCCGGGACAGAAATTCACCCCTCCACTTT. The chain carries TRBV3-1 (or the pseudogene TRBV3-2) and TRBJ1-6; 7 positions agree with TRBD1. Germline assignment: CDR1 LGHDT and CDR2 YNNKEL (reference sequence). The CDR3 is 14 residues long. The ends lost 4 bases at V and 7 bases at J; junction bases unmatched: 4.

The chain has TRBV6-1 and TRBJ2-2, with D perhaps TRBD2 (6 bases). Per germline, CDR1 MNHNS and CDR2 SASEGT. This CDR3 comprises 14 residues. Trimming cost V 1 base and J 4 bases, with 7 bases left between them. The CDR3 is CASSEVGGTGELFF. CDR3 coding DNA: TGTGCCAGCAGTGAAGTGGGGGGCACCGGGGAGCTGTTTTTT.

The DNA of the CDR3 is TGTGCCAGCAAGATCGAGGGCAGGCACACGAACTATGGCTACACCTTC. Translation gives CASKIEGRHTNYGYTF. V gene TRBV18 combines with J gene TRBJ1-2; no definite D call. Trimming removed 8 bases from V and 2 bases from J, with 21 bases in between. CDR1 KGHSH and CDR2 LQKENI come from the germline V gene. This CDR3 has 16 amino acids.

The DNA for the CDR3 is TGTGCCAGTAGTATCGGGGAAGGGAGTCATGAAAAACTGTTTTTT. Amino acids: CASSIGEGSHEKLFF. The chain joins TRBV19 to TRBJ1-4; D is unclear. V lost 3 bases and J 6 bases, leaving 14 bases between the germline ends. CDR3 length equals 15 residues. The V gene's germline CDR1 is LNHDA and CDR2 SQIVND (reference sequence).

The rearrangement uses TRBV6-5 and TRBJ2-7, with D possibly TRBD1 on 6 matching bases. The CDR3 has 14 residues. V gave up 5 bases and J gave up 3 bases, with 14 bases separating them. CDR1 and CDR2 from the germline V gene are MNHEY and SVGAGI. The CDR3 region has the DNA TGTGCCAGCAGTCCCCAGGGGAGTAGCTACGAGCAGTACTTC. This codes for CASSPQGSSYEQYF.

The J gene is TRBJ2-5, the V gene TRBV19; perhaps TRBD1 as D (5 bases). The CDR3 covers 16 residues. V was clipped by 6 bases and J by 2 bases, with 19 bases between them. Germline V gene lookup returns CDR1 LNHDA and CDR2 SQIVND (reference sequence). CDR3 DNA sequence: TGTGCCAGTAGCCGATCGGGCCAGGGAAGGCAAGAGACCCAGTACTTC. Its protein is CASSRSGQGRQETQYF.

The rearrangement links TRBV5-5 to TRBJ2-3; unclear D gene. With 1 base removed from V and 2 bases from J, the gap between germline ends came to 8 bases. There are 14 residues in the CDR3. Germline V CDR1 and CDR2: SGHKS, YYEKEE (reference sequence). The CDR3: CASSLSGPTDTQYF. The CDR3 DNA sequence: TGTGCCAGCAGCTTGTCAGGTCCCACAGATACGCAGTATTTT.

CDR3 nucleotides: TGTGCCAGCGGGCAGGGGGCGAACGAGCAGTACTTC. The encoded protein is CASGQGANEQYF. This sequence joins TRBV28 and TRBJ2-7; 8 nucleotides match TRBD1. J was trimmed by 5 bases and V by 8 bases; bases with no gene match: 5. CDR1 and CDR2 from the germline V gene are MDHEN and SYDVKM. This CDR3 comprises 12 residues.

This clone came up once. This rearrangement joins TRBV29-1 to TRBJ2-1, with D perhaps TRBD2 (5 bases). The CDR3 length is 11 residues. V was clipped by 4 bases and J by 15 bases, with 16 bases between them. Germline V CDR1 and CDR2: SQVTM, ANQGSEA. The CDR3 reads CSVVQREFAFF. The DNA for the CDR3 is TGCAGCGTTGTTCAACGGGAATTTGCGTTCTTC.

This clone was seen once. This chain links TRBV5-1 with TRBJ1-5; 7 nucleotides line up with TRBD1. V gave up 2 bases and J gave up 1 base; unmatched junction bases: 3. CDR3 size: 15 residues. CDR1 SGHRS and CDR2 YFSETQ come from the germline V gene. This CDR3 reads CASSLQGQSNQPQHF. CDR3 bases: TGCGCCAGCAGCTTACAGGGGCAAAGCAATCAGCCCCAGCATTTT. Filled out from reference TRBV5-1 and TRBJ1-5, the complete variable domain reads KAGVTQTPRYLIKTRGQQVTLSCSPISGHRSVSWYQQTPGQGLQFLFEYFSETQRNKGNFPGRFSGRQFSNSRSEMNVSTLELGDSALYLCASSLQGQSNQPQHFGDGTRLSIL.

The chain carries TRBV28 and TRBJ2-2; 9 positions match TRBD1. CDR1 is MDHEN, CDR2 SYDVKM, per germline. The trim removed 6 bases at V and 7 bases at J, leaving 9 bases unmatched. The CDR3 is 15 amino acids. The CDR3 loop is CASSPWDREFGELFF. Here the CDR3 DNA reads TGTGCCAGCAGCCCCTGGGACAGGGAATTCGGGGAGCTGTTTTTT.

This clone has only a few counts. V is TRBV28 and J is TRBJ2-7; 8 nucleotides line up with TRBD2. CDR3 length: 14 amino acids. With V trimmed by 6 bases and J by 7 bases, 11 bases remained unmatched. Germline assignment: CDR1 MDHEN and CDR2 SYDVKM. The CDR3, as DNA: TGTGCCAGCAGCCTTAGCGGGGCCCTTGGGGAGCAGTACTTC. This translates into CASSLSGALGEQYF.

This clone came up a few times. V gene TRBV5-1 combines with J gene TRBJ2-2; D may be TRBD2 (6 bases). V dropped 0 bases and J dropped 1 base, with 10 bases sitting between them. The CDR3 has 16 residues. Germline CDR1 SGHRS, CDR2 YFSETQ. Written as DNA, the CDR3 is TGCGCCAGCAGCTTGGGACTAGTAAAGAACACCGGGGAGCTGTTTTTT. Translation: CASSLGLVKNTGELFF. The variable domain in full, with the rest retrieved from reference TRBV5-1 and TRBJ2-2, is KAGVTQTPRYLIKTRGQQVTLSCSPISGHRSVSWYQQTPGQGLQFLFEYFSETQRNKGNFPGRFSGRQFSNSRSEMNVSTLELGDSALYLCASSLGLVKNTGELFFGEGSRLTVL.

V gene TRBV28 combines with J gene TRBJ1-5, with 7 nucleotides matching TRBD1. This CDR3 contains 14 residues. The germline CDR1 and CDR2 sequences are MDHEN and SYDVKM. V was clipped by 5 bases and J by 6 bases; unmatched bases: 7. Written as DNA, the CDR3 is TGTGCCAGCAGTCGAGGACAGGCAACTCAGCCCCAGCATTTT. Translation gives CASSRGQATQPQHF.

CDR3 protein: CASSPFGRGRADTQYF. For the CDR3, the DNA is TGTGCCAGCAGTCCCTTCGGAAGGGGGCGAGCAGATACGCAGTATTTT. The chain combines TRBV28 with TRBJ2-3; 7 bases align to TRBD1. The CDR3 contains 16 residues. Germline values: CDR1 MDHEN, CDR2 SYDVKM. The junction had 12 bases not matched to a gene; V was cut back by 5 bases and J by 4 bases.

V gene TRBV9 combines with J gene TRBJ2-3, with 10 bases fitting TRBD2. This CDR3 comprises 15 residues. The V gene's germline CDR1 is SGDLS and CDR2 YYNGEE. Losses at the gene ends were 3 bases for V and 5 bases for J; bases not matched to a gene: 6. The CDR3 loop is CASSGMSSGGDTQYF. The CDR3 DNA sequence: TGTGCCAGCAGCGGAATGTCTAGCGGGGGAGATACGCAGTATTTT. The variable domain in full, completed from reference TRBV9 and TRBJ2-3, reads DSGVTQTPKHLITATGQRVTLRCSPRSGDLSVYWYQQSLDQGLQFLIQYYNGEERAKGNILERFSAQQFPDLHSELNLSSLELGDSALYFCASSGMSSGGDTQYFGPGTRLTVL.

The V gene is TRBV14, the J gene TRBJ2-2; D might be TRBD1 (7 bases). Between the trimmed V and J ends, which lost 6 bases and 4 bases, there was a span of 15 bases. Looked up from germline, CDR1 is SGHDN and CDR2 is FVKESK. The CDR3 loop spans 15 amino acids. CDR3 loop: CASSPPGGTTGELFF. The CDR3 DNA is TGTGCCAGCAGTCCCCCAGGGGGGACCACCGGGGAGCTGTTTTTT.

This clone has just a few counts. The chain employs TRBV29-1 and TRBJ2-7; possibly TRBD2 for D (5 bases). CDR1 is SQVTM and CDR2 is ANQGSEA in the germline V gene. V was shortened by 7 bases and J by 7 bases, with 11 bases between the two germline ends. CDR3 size: 10 residues. The CDR3 sequence is CSAQAEEQYF. In DNA, the CDR3 is TGCAGCGCCCAAGCGGAAGAGCAGTACTTC.

The chain carries TRBV2 and TRBJ1-6; the match to TRBD1 covers 12 bases. Trimming at V came to 8 bases and at J to 4 bases, leaving 9 bases not matched to a gene. The CDR3 runs 17 residues. The V gene's germline CDR1 is SNHLY and CDR2 FYNNEI. The DNA of the CDR3 is TGTGCCAGCTCCCGGGACAGGGGGCTTGTTTATAATTCACCCCTCCACTTT. Translated: CASSRDRGLVYNSPLHF.

V usage is TRBV6-2 or TRBV6-3 and J usage is TRBJ1-2; 8 bases line up with TRBD1. The length of the CDR3 is 13 residues. The V gene end was trimmed by 6 bases and the J gene end by 8 bases; junction bases not matched to a gene: 8. Germline lookup yields CDR1 MNHEY and CDR2 SVGEGT. The CDR3 reads CASSHRDRYGYTF. The CDR3 region has the DNA TGTGCCAGCAGCCACCGGGACAGGTACGGCTACACCTTC.

J is TRBJ2-5 and V is TRBV6-5; D possibly corresponds to TRBD2 (5 bases). CDR3 length: 15 amino acids. Between the trimmed V and J ends, which lost 7 bases and 1 base, there was a span of 16 bases. Germline V lookup: CDR1 MNHEY, CDR2 SVGAGI. In DNA form, the CDR3 reads TGTGCCAGCAAGGCCCTTGAGGGCATCCAAGAGACCCAGTACTTC. It translates to CASKALEGIQETQYF.

The rearrangement uses TRBV3-1 (or the pseudogene TRBV3-2) and TRBJ1-3; D gene uncertain. The CDR3 loop spans 15 amino acids. The germline V and J ends were trimmed by 1 base and 4 bases, with 11 bases remaining between them. CDR1 is LGHDT, CDR2 YNNKEL, per germline (reference sequence). The CDR3 region is CASSQGLSRGNTIYF. The CDR3 coding sequence is TGTGCCAGCAGCCAAGGCTTGAGTCGGGGAAACACCATATATTTT.

This clone was counted once. The chain employs TRBV3-1 (or the pseudogene TRBV3-2) and TRBJ1-2; 7 bases agree with TRBD1. The CDR3 is 15 residues long. CDR1 is LGHDT, CDR2 YNNKEL, per germline (reference sequence). V was pared by 4 bases and J by 4 bases, with 9 bases of the junction left unmatched. CDR3 region: CASSLTDRAGYGYTF. CDR3 in DNA: TGTGCCAGCAGCCTAACCGACAGGGCTGGCTATGGCTACACCTTC.

J is TRBJ1-6 and V is TRBV6-1, with TRBD1 matching over 7 bases. The CDR3 runs 15 residues. V was pared by 3 bases and J by 10 bases, with 9 bases of the junction left unmatched. Germline V lookup: CDR1 MNHNS, CDR2 SASEGT. CDR3 DNA: TGTGCCAGCAGTGACCTGACAGGGAAGGGGTCACCCCTCCACTTT. As protein: CASSDLTGKGSPLHF.